These 20 T cell receptor beta chains share one sample of origin, sequenced in a study of control samples from healthy donors and cancer patients (dated by TCRdb to 2018 to 2020). The method behind the library was the immunoSEQ multiplex PCR assay. TCRdb limited this immuneACCESS table to in-frame rearrangements with V and J called. A share of clones is missing; checked studies link under half to unresolved V genes, and the rest is unexplained. The sample table shows 80,000 to 100,000 clones, and 70% to 90% are seen once. In total, the top ten clones hold approximately 14% of the sample. Material for sequencing was blood. The receptors here all came from a man aged 25-45 years in good health.

This clone has just one count. The chain combines TRBV2 with TRBJ2-1; the match to TRBD2 covers 8 bases. Per germline, CDR1 SNHLY and CDR2 FYNNEI. V was clipped by 3 bases and J by 6 bases; unmatched bases: 10. CDR3 length equals 16 residues. DNA of the CDR3: TGTGCCAGCAGTGACCTTCCCCGGGGGGGACGCAATGAGCAGTTCTTC. Translated: CASSDLPRGGRNEQFF.

The chain uses TRBV19 and TRBJ1-1; tentative D call: TRBD1 (5 bases). CDR1 is LNHDA and CDR2 is SQIVND in the germline V gene (reference sequence). There are 13 residues in the CDR3. V was trimmed by 8 bases and J by 0 bases, leaving 10 bases between them. The CDR3 protein is CASGWGMNTEAFF. Here the CDR3 DNA reads TGTGCCAGTGGATGGGGCATGAACACTGAAGCTTTCTTT.

This clone qualifies as medium-sized. The rearrangement uses TRBV6-5 and TRBJ2-7, with D possibly being TRBD1 (5 bases). Trimming took off 6 bases at V and 5 bases at J, with 14 bases between the two ends. The CDR3 covers 13 residues. Germline V gives CDR1 MNHEY, CDR2 SVGAGI. The CDR3 bases are TGTGCCAGCAGCCACCAGGGTGGCAACGAGCAGTACTTC. Protein product: CASSHQGGNEQYF.

J is TRBJ2-5 and V is TRBV10-3; perhaps TRBD1 as D (6 bases). The CDR3 runs to 14 residues. The germline V and J ends were trimmed by 5 bases and 2 bases, with 12 bases remaining between them. Germline lookup yields CDR1 ENHRY and CDR2 SYGVKD. CDR3 coding DNA: TGTGCCATCAGTCCACAGGGCCAACAAGAGACCCAGTACTTC. This translates into CAISPQGQQETQYF.

The V call is TRBV7-2, the J call TRBJ2-2; TRBD2 matches 7 bases. Looked up from germline, CDR1 is SGHTA and CDR2 is FQGNSA. The CDR3 loop spans 15 amino acids. V shed 1 base, J shed 3 bases, and the junction held 2 bases outside the gene matches. CDR3 DNA sequence: TGTGCCAGCAGCTTAGGCGGGAGTTACACCGGGGAGCTGTTTTTT. Encoded protein: CASSLGGSYTGELFF.

The V gene is TRBV7-9, the J gene TRBJ1-2; no clear D. The CDR3 loop spans 14 amino acids. Between the trimmed V and J ends, which lost 5 bases and 1 base, there was a span of 11 bases. Germline values: CDR1 SEHNR, CDR2 FQNEAQ (reference sequence). The CDR3 DNA follows: TGTGCCAGCAGCACCTACACCAGTAACTATGGCTACACCTTC. It specifies CASSTYTSNYGYTF.

The chain carries TRBV10-3 and TRBJ1-2; 11 nucleotides line up with TRBD1. J gave up 6 bases and V 6 bases, and 3 bases lay outside the gene matches. The germline V gene has CDR1 ENHRY and CDR2 SYGVKD. CDR3 size: 13 residues. The CDR3 protein is CAIRRGQGDGYTF. For the CDR3, the DNA is TGTGCCATCAGGAGGGGACAGGGGGATGGCTACACCTTC.

The V call is TRBV5-6, the J call TRBJ2-2, with a weak D call TRBD2 (5 bases). This CDR3 has 14 amino acids. V was clipped by 4 bases and J by 1 base, with 8 bases between them. CDR1 is SGHDT and CDR2 is YYEEEE in the germline V gene. The CDR3 protein is CASSVTRNTGELFF. DNA for the CDR3: TGTGCCAGCAGCGTAACTAGGAACACCGGGGAGCTGTTTTTT.

The chain has TRBV27 and TRBJ1-1, with D hard to call. The CDR3 covers 14 residues. Germline V gives CDR1 MNHEY, CDR2 SMNVEV (reference sequence). Trimming shortened V by 3 bases and J by 6 bases, and 14 bases separated the two germline ends. CDR3 residues: CASSFGPASAEAFF. The CDR3 DNA reads as TGTGCCAGCAGTTTTGGCCCCGCTTCAGCTGAAGCTTTCTTT.

V usage is TRBV19 and J usage is TRBJ2-7; weak D call: TRBD2 (6 bases). Trimming removed 3 bases from V and 0 bases from J, with 12 bases in between. The CDR3 contains 15 residues. CDR1 and CDR2 from the germline V gene are LNHDA and SQIVND (reference sequence). Here the CDR3 reads CASSIASGPSYEQYF. DNA for the CDR3: TGTGCCAGTAGTATTGCGAGCGGGCCCTCCTACGAGCAGTACTTC.

The rearrangement uses TRBV5-5 and TRBJ2-4; D may correspond to TRBD1 or TRBD2 (5 bases each). With 4 bases removed from V and 0 bases from J, the gap between germline ends came to 17 bases. This CDR3 comprises 17 residues. In germline, CDR1 is SGHKS, CDR2 YYEKEE (reference sequence). DNA of the CDR3: TGTGCCAGCAGCGGGAGTACGGGGCGAGGAGCCAAAAACATTCAGTACTTC. Translated, it gives CASSGSTGRGAKNIQYF.

This clone showed up just once. The chain employs TRBV11-2 and TRBJ2-5; D unresolved. Per germline, CDR1 SGHAT and CDR2 FQNNGV. The germline V and J ends were trimmed by 1 base and 5 bases, with 2 bases remaining between them. CDR3 length: 11 amino acids. The CDR3 region is CASSLAETQYF. The CDR3, as DNA: TGTGCCAGCAGCTTAGCGGAGACCCAGTACTTC.

The chain is built from TRBV5-1 and TRBJ2-1; D uncertain. This CDR3 has 14 amino acids. In germline, CDR1 is SGHRS, CDR2 YFSETQ. V lost 1 base, J lost 6 bases, and 11 bases lay in between. Here the CDR3 reads CASSLSGTTNEQFF. The CDR3 DNA reads as TGCGCCAGCAGCTTGTCCGGTACCACCAATGAGCAGTTCTTC.

The rearrangement joins TRBV28 to TRBJ2-7; either TRBD1 or TRBD2 may supply D (7 bases each). Germline V lookup: CDR1 MDHEN, CDR2 SYDVKM. Trimming took off 3 bases at V and 3 bases at J, with 12 bases between the two ends. This CDR3 comprises 14 residues. The CDR3 sequence is CASSLGGGVYEQYF. The CDR3 nucleotides read TGTGCCAGCAGTTTGGGAGGGGGCGTCTACGAGCAGTACTTC.

This clone has more than one count but fewer than ten. The chain recombines TRBV14 with TRBJ2-7; 12 bases align to TRBD2. V dropped 4 bases and J dropped 0; count of bases not matched to a gene: 13. This CDR3 contains 19 residues. The germline V gene encodes CDR1 SGHDN and CDR2 FVKESK. The CDR3 region has the DNA TGTGCCAGCAGCCGCCGTAGGCTAGCGGGAGGGCCCCTCTCCTACGAGCAGTACTTC. Its translation is CASSRRRLAGGPLSYEQYF.

J is TRBJ2-3 and V is TRBV7-2; D is ambiguous. The germline V gene has CDR1 SGHTA and CDR2 FQGNSA. This CDR3 region has 13 residues. V dropped 2 bases and J dropped 0 bases, with 3 bases sitting between them. CDR3 in DNA: TGTGCCAGCAGCTTATGGAGCACAGATACGCAGTATTTT. Its protein is CASSLWSTDTQYF.

The V and J genes are TRBV28 and TRBJ2-1; 10 bases map to TRBD2. CDR1 is MDHEN, CDR2 SYDVKM, per germline. Losses at the gene ends were 7 bases for V and 7 bases for J; bases not matched to a gene: 7. This CDR3 contains 14 residues. CDR3 in DNA: TGTGCCAGCACCCTAGCGGGAGTTCTAAATGAGCAGTTCTTC. Encoded protein: CASTLAGVLNEQFF. Full variable domain (missing parts from reference TRBV28 and TRBJ2-1): DVKVTQSSRYLVKRTGEKVFLECVQDMDHENMFWYRQDPGLGLRLIYFSYDVKMKEKGDIPEGYSVSREKKERFSLILESASTNQTSMYLCASTLAGVLNEQFFGPGTRLTVL.

The rearrangement links TRBV20-1 to TRBJ2-7; no clear D. The ends were cut back, 7 bases at V and 7 bases at J, with 14 bases in the middle. CDR1 DFQATT and CDR2 SNEGSKA come from the germline V gene (reference sequence). The CDR3 length is 11 residues. Here the CDR3 DNA reads TGCAGTGTGGGTCCCTTTGGGGAGCAGTACTTC. Protein product: CSVGPFGEQYF.

V is TRBV5-4 and J is TRBJ2-3; no firm D call. Trimming cost V 4 bases and J 0 bases, with 15 bases left between them. The germline gives CDR1 SGHNT, CDR2 YYREEE (reference sequence). This CDR3 spans 16 amino acids. The CDR3 loop is CASSAGSNPSTDTQYF. CDR3 DNA: TGTGCCAGCAGCGCAGGATCTAATCCAAGCACAGATACGCAGTATTTT.

The chain is built from TRBV7-9 and TRBJ1-3; D possibly corresponds to TRBD1 (5 bases). V gave up 5 bases and J gave up 2 bases, with 13 bases separating them. The CDR3 has 15 residues. CDR1 and CDR2 (germline): SEHNR, FQNEAQ (reference sequence). The CDR3 DNA is TGTGCCAGCAGCCAAGATGGGGGTACTGGAAACACCATATATTTT. This gives the protein CASSQDGGTGNTIYF.